These 17 T cell receptor beta chains were all obtained from the same sample, sequenced in a study of neurological immune-mediated disorders. TCRdb recomputed calls from the 5' RACE reads with MiXCR, one row per CDR3 protein. The sample contains about 74,000 distinct CDR3 sequences, around 5.2% of which appear only once. What was sequenced was PBMCs. The receptor source for this set is a man younger than 30 with multiple sclerosis.

About this clonotype itself: The germline gene is not matched at one end of the junction; a read error may be the cause. The V gene is TRBV19, the J gene TRBJ1-5, with D perhaps matching TRBD1 (5 bases). This CDR3 contains 15 residues. Germline V CDR1 and CDR2: LNHDA, SQIVND (reference sequence). CDR3 sequence: CASSIGQSSNQPQNF. DNA of the CDR3: TGTGCCAGTAGTATAGGACAGAGTTCTAATCAGCCCCAGAATTTT. The full variable domain, its missing parts supplied by reference TRBV19 and TRBJ1-5, is DGGITQSPKYLFRKEGQNVTLSCEQNLNHDAMYWYRQDPGQGLRLIYYSQIVNDFQKGDIAEGYSVSREKKESFPLTVTSAQKNPTAFYLCASSIGQSSNQPQNFGDGTRLSIL.

This clonotype was detected many times. The chain recombines TRBV20-1 with TRBJ2-1; weak D call: TRBD1 (6 bases). The CDR3 runs 16 residues. The ends were cut back, 3 bases at V and 4 bases at J, with 19 bases in the middle. CDR1 and CDR2 (germline): DFQATT, SNEGSKA (reference sequence). CDR3 sequence: CSARGPPDRSYNEQFF. CDR3 DNA: TGCAGTGCTAGGGGGCCCCCGGACAGATCATACAATGAGCAGTTCTTC.

The V gene is TRBV9, the J gene TRBJ1-2, with D uncertain. In germline, CDR1 is SGDLS, CDR2 YYNGEE. V lost 2 bases, J lost 7 bases, and 12 bases lay in between. This CDR3 spans 13 amino acids. The CDR3: CASSVPGSSGYTF. CDR3 nucleotide sequence: TGTGCCAGCAGCGTCCCCGGGTCGAGTGGCTACACCTTC.

In its sample, this clonotype was seen many times. V usage is TRBV20-1 and J usage is TRBJ1-5; the D is unclear. This CDR3 comprises 16 residues. The V end lost 0 bases, the J end lost 1 base, and 13 bases lay between the germline ends. Germline CDR1 is DFQATT and CDR2 is SNEGSKA (reference sequence). CDR3 sequence reads: CSARDRDPISNQPQHF. The DNA of the CDR3 is TGCAGTGCTAGAGATCGCGACCCGATCAGCAATCAGCCCCAGCATTTT.

This clonotype was counted ten times or more. V and J are TRBV5-1 and TRBJ2-5; 9 nucleotides agree with TRBD1. The J segment lost 5 bases and the V segment lost 9 bases, leaving 8 bases of the junction unmatched. The germline CDR1 and CDR2 sequences are SGHRS and YFSETQ. This CDR3 contains 13 residues. This chain's CDR3 is CATSGQGMETQYF. The CDR3 DNA sequence: TGCGCCACCTCGGGACAGGGAATGGAGACCCAGTACTTC.

Only a few counts were recorded for this clonotype. A single base separates this from a much larger clone, so it may be a read error. The chain combines TRBV20-1 with TRBJ2-1, with 10 bases identical to TRBD2. With 5 bases clipped from V and 2 bases from J, the junction kept 3 bases outside the gene matches. CDR3 length: 14 residues. Germline-derived CDR1 and CDR2 are DFQATT and SNEGSKA (reference sequence). The CDR3, as DNA: TGCAGTGCTTTAGCGGGGGGCACCTACAATGAGCAGTTCTTC. Translation: CSALAGGTYNEQFF.

To note about this clonotype: A clone one base away is much larger, so this may be a read error. V is TRBV5-1 and J is TRBJ2-3; D uncertain. The CDR3 is 13 residues long. Trimming took off 4 bases at V and 6 bases at J, with 12 bases between the two ends. CDR1 is SGHRS and CDR2 is YFSETQ in the germline V gene. Written as DNA, the CDR3 is TGCGCCAGCAGCCTCACTGGCAGGGATACGCAGTATTTT. Protein: CASSLTGRDTQYF.

This clonotype was seen ten or more times. The chain is built from TRBV20-1 and TRBJ1-2, with 8 bases fitting TRBD1. This CDR3 has 13 residues. The junction had 10 bases not matched to a gene; V was cut back by 5 bases and J by 8 bases. Germline CDR1 DFQATT, CDR2 SNEGSKA (reference sequence). CDR3 sequence: CSASLQGARGYTF. CDR3 in DNA: TGCAGTGCTTCGCTCCAGGGGGCGAGAGGCTACACCTTC.

This clonotype was recorded at least ten times. The chain uses TRBV4-2 and TRBJ2-7; D is possibly TRBD1 (9 bases). The germline V gene encodes CDR1 LGHNA and CDR2 YNFKEQ. Trimming removed 6 bases at V and 0 bases at J, with 27 bases between. The CDR3 loop spans 19 amino acids. Here the CDR3 reads CASSQRGTGNSGASYEQYF. CDR3 DNA: TGTGCCAGCAGTCAAAGGGGGACAGGGAATAGCGGGGCCTCCTACGAGCAGTACTTC.

Ten or more counts support this clonotype. The rearrangement joins TRBV5-1 to TRBJ2-4; 9 bases fit TRBD1. The length of the CDR3 is 14 residues. Germline values: CDR1 SGHRS, CDR2 YFSETQ. The trim removed 5 bases at V and 8 bases at J, leaving 8 bases unmatched. Here the CDR3 reads CASRLTGGSDIQYF. The DNA of the CDR3 is TGCGCCAGCAGACTTACAGGGGGCTCGGACATTCAGTACTTC.

The V gene is TRBV20-1, the J gene TRBJ2-3; a possible D gene is TRBD2 (6 bases). Trimming shortened V by 4 bases and J by 3 bases, and 14 bases separated the two germline ends. This CDR3 comprises 14 residues. The V gene's germline CDR1 is DFQATT and CDR2 SNEGSKA (reference sequence). The CDR3 region has the DNA TGCAGTGCTACGTGGAGGGCAACTACAGATACGCAGTATTTT. The encoded protein is CSATWRATTDTQYF.

The chain combines TRBV29-1 with TRBJ1-1; D is undetermined. The CDR3 runs 12 residues. Trimming removed 6 bases from V and 7 bases from J, with 15 bases in between. Germline-derived CDR1 and CDR2 are SQVTM and ANQGSEA. Written as DNA, the CDR3 is TGCAGCGTCGGAAAGGACGACCGTGAAGCTTTCTTT. Amino acid sequence: CSVGKDDREAFF.

In the case of this clonotype: Because it lacks the conserved phenylalanine or tryptophan at the end, this CDR3 is likely a read error. The V call is TRBV20-1, the J call TRBJ2-7, with 9 bases lining up with TRBD1. The J segment lost 3 bases and the V segment lost 6 bases, leaving 6 bases of the junction unmatched. The CDR3 length is 13 residues. Germline V lookup: CDR1 DFQATT, CDR2 SNEGSKA (reference sequence). The CDR3 DNA sequence: TGCAGTGCAACGGGACAGGGCGGCTACGAGCAGTACAAC. Amino acid sequence: CSATGQGGYEQYN.

This clonotype was detected a few times. The CDR3 is CASSVEGLRTYNEQFF. The CDR3 nucleotides read TGTGCCAGCAGCGTAGAAGGTCTCAGGACTTACAATGAGCAGTTCTTC. The chain uses TRBV9 and TRBJ2-1, with D possibly being TRBD2 (5 bases). V gave up 0 bases and J gave up 4 bases, with 14 bases separating them. The CDR3 contains 16 residues. Germline values: CDR1 SGDLS, CDR2 YYNGEE. The whole variable domain, filled in from reference TRBV9 and TRBJ2-1, reads DSGVTQTPKHLITATGQRVTLRCSPRSGDLSVYWYQQSLDQGLQFLIQYYNGEERAKGNILERFSAQQFPDLHSELNLSSLELGDSALYFCASSVEGLRTYNEQFFGPGTRLTVL.

The V gene is TRBV28, the J gene TRBJ2-7, with D possibly being TRBD1 (5 bases). V lost 6 bases and J 7 bases, leaving 10 bases between the germline ends. This CDR3 region has 11 residues. Germline V gives CDR1 MDHEN, CDR2 SYDVKM. As DNA, the CDR3 is TGTGCCAGCAGCTTTGGGGCAGAGCAGTACTTC. This translates into CASSFGAEQYF.

Of note for this clonotype: A read error may produce the germline difference seen at one junction end. The chain has TRBV18 and TRBJ1-2; D unclear. CDR1 and CDR2 (germline): KGHSH, LQKENI. The CDR3 has 15 amino acids. CDR3 sequence (DNA): TGTGCCAGCTCTCCACGAGGCGGGCTAGACTATGGCTACACCTTC. The encoded protein is CASSPRGGLDYGYTF.

The sample holds many counts of this clonotype. This chain joins TRBV20-1 and TRBJ2-3; D not resolved. This CDR3 is built from 12 residues. V was cut by 8 bases and J by 2 bases, with 11 bases left in between. Germline CDR1 reads DFQATT; CDR2 reads SNEGSKA (reference sequence). The DNA of the CDR3 is TGCAGTACGGACCCCGACACAGATACGCAGTATTTT. This gives the protein CSTDPDTDTQYF.